What follows are 17 T cell receptor beta chains derived from one specimen sequenced in a study of T cell changes during pregnancy in multiple sclerosis. Repertoires were generated with immunoSEQ multiplex PCR, while TCRdb's copy carries only in-frame clones and drops some. Among around 73,000 clones listed, approximately 92% were seen once. The sequences come from peripheral blood, collected in the third trimester of pregnancy. These receptors originate from a female donor in good health, enrolled as a control in a pregnancy study.

The chain uses TRBV5-5 and TRBJ1-1; D is undetermined. This CDR3 has 14 amino acids. The germline gives CDR1 SGHKS, CDR2 YYEKEE (reference sequence). V lost 0 bases and J lost 0, with 6 bases in between. Here the CDR3 reads CASSLDHMNTEAFF. CDR3 nucleotide sequence: TGTGCCAGCAGCTTGGACCACATGAACACTGAAGCTTTCTTT.

V is TRBV18 and J is TRBJ2-1; 7 nucleotides match TRBD2. V shed 3 bases and J 0 bases; nucleotides not matched to a gene: 5. CDR3 size: 16 residues. The V gene's germline CDR1 is KGHSH and CDR2 LQKENI. For the CDR3, the DNA is TGTGCCAGCTCACCGGGAGGGGCTGTCTCCTACAATGAGCAGTTCTTC. It translates to CASSPGGAVSYNEQFF.

The rearrangement joins TRBV15 to TRBJ2-3; 8 positions match TRBD2. This CDR3 comprises 15 residues. CDR1 and CDR2 from the germline V gene are LNHNV and YYDKDF (reference sequence). Germline trimming cut 5 bases from V and 3 bases from J; bases unmatched to any gene: 7. CDR3 residues: CATSLSGTITDTQYF. CDR3 bases: TGTGCCACCAGCCTTAGCGGGACGATAACAGATACGCAGTATTTT. Supplemented by reference TRBV15 and TRBJ2-3, the full variable domain reads DAMVIQNPRYQVTQFGKPVTLSCSQTLNHNVMYWYQQKSSQAPKLLFHYYDKDFNNEADTPDNFQSRRPNTSFCFLDIRSPGLGDTAMYLCATSLSGTITDTQYFGPGTRLTVL.

V and J are TRBV5-4 and TRBJ2-3; 11 nucleotides align to TRBD2. Germline values: CDR1 SGHNT, CDR2 YYREEE (reference sequence). The V and J ends lost 2 bases and 2 bases, in that order; junction bases with no gene match: 7. The CDR3 runs 17 residues. CDR3 in amino acids: CASSFLKLAGATDTQYF. For the CDR3, the DNA is TGTGCCAGCAGCTTCCTCAAACTAGCGGGGGCCACAGATACGCAGTATTTT.

The gene calls are TRBV4-2 and TRBJ2-5; 10 nucleotides agree with TRBD2. Germline V gene data show CDR1 as LGHNA and CDR2 as YNFKEQ. J was trimmed by 1 base and V by 1 base; bases with no gene match: 3. The CDR3 loop spans 16 amino acids. CDR3 bases: TGTGCCAGCAGCCAAGTCAGCGGGGGGGCCCAAGAGACCCAGTACTTC. This gives the protein CASSQVSGGAQETQYF.

This clone has a handful of counts. The chain couples TRBV28 to TRBJ2-5, with 8 bases matching TRBD1. CDR3 length: 14 residues. V lost 5 bases, J lost 5 bases, and 7 bases stayed unmatched. CDR1 and CDR2 from the germline V gene are MDHEN and SYDVKM. The CDR3 is CASSRGQGLETQYF. In DNA, the CDR3 is TGTGCCAGCAGTCGTGGACAGGGTTTGGAGACCCAGTACTTC.

The V call is TRBV7-9, the J call TRBJ1-1, with D tentatively TRBD1 (6 bases). The CDR3 spans 15 residues. Trimming left V 5 bases short and J 3 bases short, with 16 bases between. Germline V gene lookup returns CDR1 SEHNR and CDR2 FQNEAQ (reference sequence). For the CDR3, the DNA is TGTGCCAGCAGCCATCAAGGGGGTGGGGACACTGAAGCTTTCTTT. This gives the protein CASSHQGGGDTEAFF.

This clone has only one observation. The V gene is TRBV25-1, the J gene TRBJ1-1; D perhaps matches TRBD1 (6 bases). Germline loops: CDR1 MGHDK, CDR2 SYGVNS. V was clipped by 6 bases and J by 6 bases, with 11 bases between them. There are 12 residues in the CDR3. DNA for the CDR3: TGTGCCAGCAGACAGGGACGGGCTGAAGCTTTCTTT. As protein: CASRQGRAEAFF.

This clone ranks as medium-sized (0.01 to 0.1%). The same CDR3 arises from other DNA sequences in this sample as well. The chain employs TRBV7-9 and TRBJ2-5, with 8 bases aligning to TRBD2. V gave up 8 bases and J gave up 2 bases; unmatched junction bases: 7. The germline V gene has CDR1 SEHNR and CDR2 FQNEAQ (reference sequence). CDR3 length equals 14 residues. DNA for the CDR3: TGTGCCAGCGAAGGGACTAGAGGGCAAGAGACCCAGTACTTC. As protein: CASEGTRGQETQYF.

The chain uses TRBV5-8 and TRBJ1-1, with unresolved D. The CDR3 is 15 amino acids. The V gene's germline CDR1 is SGHTS and CDR2 YDEGEE. V was trimmed by 3 bases and J by 0 bases, leaving 12 bases between them. The CDR3: CASSSLEAMNTEAFF. The CDR3 bases are TGTGCCAGCAGCTCTCTCGAGGCCATGAACACTGAAGCTTTCTTT.

This clone was seen more than once but under ten times. V gene TRBV19 combines with J gene TRBJ2-7; weak D call: TRBD2 (6 bases). The CDR3 totals 13 residues. Trimming stripped 3 bases from V and 7 bases from J, with 13 bases between. From germline, CDR1 is LNHDA and CDR2 SQIVND (reference sequence). The CDR3 region is CASSIASAGEQYF. CDR3 bases: TGTGCCAGTAGTATCGCCTCGGCGGGAGAGCAGTACTTC. The full variable domain, rest sourced from reference TRBV19 and TRBJ2-7, is DGGITQSPKYLFRKEGQNVTLSCEQNLNHDAMYWYRQDPGQGLRLIYYSQIVNDFQKGDIAEGYSVSREKKESFPLTVTSAQKNPTAFYLCASSIASAGEQYFGPGTRLTVT.

This clone was seen only once. The chain employs TRBV4-2 and TRBJ2-7, with 11 bases identical to TRBD2. The V gene end was trimmed by 5 bases and the J gene end by 6 bases; junction bases not matched to a gene: 9. The CDR3 is 15 residues long. Germline-derived CDR1 and CDR2 are LGHNA and YNFKEQ. CDR3 DNA sequence: TGTGCCAGCAGCGGGCAGACTAGCGGGAATGGCGAGCAGTACTTC. Residues: CASSGQTSGNGEQYF.

This chain links TRBV25-1 with TRBJ2-1, with a possible D match to TRBD2 (5 bases). The germline gives CDR1 MGHDK, CDR2 SYGVNS. CDR3 length equals 12 residues. The V gene lost 1 base and the J gene lost 8 bases, with 6 bases spanning the gap. CDR3 bases: TGTGCCAGCAGTGAATCGGGGTATGAGCAGTTCTTC. This encodes CASSESGYEQFF.

This chain uses TRBV28 with TRBJ1-5; a weak D match, TRBD1 (6 bases). Germline CDR1 and CDR2: MDHEN and SYDVKM. Trimming removed 5 bases at V and 0 bases at J, with 14 bases between. The CDR3 spans 16 residues. CDR3 sequence (DNA): TGTGCCAGCAGTGCAGGGGCTACTGCTAGCAATCAGCCCCAGCATTTT. The encoded protein is CASSAGATASNQPQHF.

The chain employs TRBV19 and TRBJ1-2; 8 bases match TRBD1. CDR1 and CDR2 (germline): LNHDA, SQIVND (reference sequence). V shed 3 bases, J shed 7 bases, and the junction held 7 bases outside the gene matches. The CDR3 has 14 residues. The CDR3 region is CASSIRQGTGGYTF. As DNA, the CDR3 is TGTGCCAGTAGTATTCGACAGGGGACGGGTGGCTACACCTTC.

V and J are TRBV4-1 and TRBJ1-2, with D possibly being TRBD1 (6 bases). V lost 1 base, J lost 6 bases, and 12 bases lay in between. From germline, CDR1 is MGHRA and CDR2 YSYEKL. The CDR3 is made up of 14 amino acids. The CDR3 protein is CASSQGTAFHGYTF. The CDR3 region has the DNA TGCGCCAGCAGCCAAGGGACAGCTTTTCATGGCTACACCTTC.

Written as DNA, the CDR3 is TGTGCCAGCAGCCAGGGGCTAGCGGGTTACAATGAGCAGTTCTTC. Protein: CASSQGLAGYNEQFF. This chain uses TRBV27 with TRBJ2-1; 8 bases match TRBD2. The V segment lost 6 bases and the J segment 4 bases; nucleotides outside the gene matches: 8. Germline V lookup: CDR1 MNHEY, CDR2 SMNVEV (reference sequence). CDR3 length equals 15 residues.